One and the same sample provided the 8 T cell receptor beta chains below, sequenced in a study of blood T cell repertoires in COVID-19. Produced via immunoSEQ multiplex PCR; TCRdb's table is partial and in-frame only. Found here are roughly 300,000 clones, 90% of them singletons; the top ten hold around 1.1%. Sequencing input: PBMCs or T cells enriched from blood (not recorded which). Every receptor here comes from a woman in her 30s who had recovered from COVID-19.

This sequence joins TRBV14 and TRBJ2-3, with a possible D match to TRBD1 (7 bases). CDR1 SGHDN and CDR2 FVKESK come from the germline V gene. The CDR3 consists of 13 residues. Between the trimmed V and J ends, which lost 6 bases and 4 bases, there was a span of 11 bases. The CDR3 region has the DNA TGTGCCAGCAGTCAGGGGGGAGCAGATACGCAGTATTTT. This gives the protein CASSQGGADTQYF.

This sequence joins TRBV9 and TRBJ1-5, with TRBD1 identical over 8 bases. The CDR3 loop spans 15 amino acids. The V gene end was trimmed by 1 base and the J gene end by 3 bases; junction bases not matched to a gene: 3. From germline, CDR1 is SGDLS and CDR2 YYNGEE. CDR3 protein: CASSVRQGYNQPQHF. The CDR3 DNA reads as TGTGCCAGCAGCGTAAGACAGGGGTACAATCAGCCCCAGCATTTT.

The chain employs TRBV11-2 and TRBJ1-1, with D possibly TRBD1 on 5 matching bases. Trimming pared 7 bases from V and 7 bases from J, leaving 22 bases between. CDR3 length: 15 residues. The germline CDR1 and CDR2 sequences are SGHAT and FQNNGV. The CDR3 nucleotides are TGTGCCAGCATTTTAAGGCGGGGAAGGGACGGTGAAGCTTTCTTT. Translating it yields CASILRRGRDGEAFF.

The rearrangement links TRBV28 to TRBJ2-5; TRBD1 agrees at 7 bases. V shed 5 bases, J shed 6 bases, and the junction held 12 bases outside the gene matches. The CDR3 spans 15 residues. Germline CDR1 reads MDHEN; CDR2 reads SYDVKM. The CDR3 region has the DNA TGTGCCAGCAGTATACAGGGGCCAAGCATGCAGACCCAGTACTTC. It codes for CASSIQGPSMQTQYF.

V is TRBV5-1 and J is TRBJ1-2, with 8 bases aligning to TRBD1. Per germline, CDR1 SGHRS and CDR2 YFSETQ. J gave up 0 bases and V 3 bases, and 7 bases lay outside the gene matches. CDR3 length: 16 residues. This CDR3 reads CASSSGQGIANYGYTF. CDR3 nucleotides: TGCGCCAGCAGCTCAGGACAGGGAATAGCTAACTATGGCTACACCTTC.

As concerns this clone: At one end, the junction sequence differs from germline, possibly due to a read error. The chain joins TRBV30 to TRBJ1-1; no definite D call. CDR1 is GTSNPN, CDR2 SVGIG, per germline (reference sequence). CDR3 length: 11 amino acids. The CDR3 region is CAWSVRPRLDF. The CDR3 DNA follows: TGTGCCTGGAGTGTACGACCGCGGCTGGACTTT.

The chain has TRBV19 and TRBJ2-5, with 8 bases aligning to TRBD1. The CDR3 totals 15 residues. The trim removed 5 bases at V and 5 bases at J, leaving 10 bases unmatched. In germline, CDR1 is LNHDA, CDR2 SQIVND (reference sequence). The chain's CDR3 is CASSLAHTGGETQYF. Here the CDR3 DNA reads TGTGCCAGTAGTCTAGCGCACACAGGGGGGGAGACCCAGTACTTC.

The chain joins TRBV15 to TRBJ1-5, with D perhaps TRBD1 (6 bases). Germline loops: CDR1 LNHNV, CDR2 YYDKDF (reference sequence). This CDR3 is built from 15 residues. The germline V and J ends were trimmed by 0 bases and 3 bases, with 9 bases remaining between them. This CDR3 is CATSRENRDNQPQHF. DNA for the CDR3: TGTGCCACCAGCAGAGAAAACAGGGACAATCAGCCCCAGCATTTT.